These 32 T cell receptor beta chains were sequenced from one sample in a study of identical twins. TCRdb called the 5' RACE reads again in MiXCR, with one record for every CDR3 protein. The table includes a few hundred thousand distinct CDR3 sequences, around a tenth detected once. This same sample was also taken into another study, of yellow fever vaccine responses in identical twins.

The sequenced sample was PBMCs. These receptors all stem from a young woman in good health.

The chain recombines TRBV7-8 with TRBJ2-5, with a tentative D call TRBD1 (5 bases). This CDR3 contains 15 residues. Trimming cost V 4 bases and J 3 bases, with 15 bases left between them. Germline V gene lookup returns CDR1 SGHVS and CDR2 FQNEAQ. In nucleotides, the CDR3 is TGTGCCAGCAGCTCCTATTACCTAGGGGAAGAGACCCAGTACTTC. It is translated as CASSSYYLGEETQYF.

J is TRBJ2-7 and V is TRBV6-5; D is unresolved. Germline V gene sequence: CDR1 MNHEY, CDR2 SVGAGI. The CDR3 runs 13 residues. V was shortened by 2 bases and J by 3 bases, with 8 bases between the two germline ends. As DNA, the CDR3 is TGTGCCAGCAGTTACGGAATTAACTACGAGCAGTACTTC. This codes for CASSYGINYEQYF.

The sample holds many counts of this clonotype. The V call is TRBV7-2, the J call TRBJ2-7, with D perhaps matching TRBD1 (6 bases). V lost 1 base and J 6 bases, leaving 16 bases between the germline ends. From germline, CDR1 is SGHTA and CDR2 FQGNSA. This CDR3 is 15 amino acids long. CDR3 loop: CASSLGGLPGAEQYF. The CDR3 coding sequence is TGTGCCAGCAGCTTAGGAGGGTTACCAGGGGCCGAGCAGTACTTC.

This clonotype was seen more than once but under ten times. The chain employs TRBV6-2 or TRBV6-3 and TRBJ2-5, with D possibly matching TRBD1 (5 bases). The germline gives CDR1 MNHEY, CDR2 SVGEGT. CDR3 size: 13 residues. V dropped 2 bases and J dropped 9 bases, with 13 bases sitting between them. For the CDR3, the DNA is TGTGCCAGCAGTTACCTAACAGGAGTGCCCCAGTACTTC. Protein: CASSYLTGVPQYF.

With respect to this clonotype: A much larger clone lies a single base off, so this may be a read error. V is TRBV12-3 or TRBV12-4 and J is TRBJ2-5; 8 bases map to TRBD2. The CDR3 is made up of 17 amino acids. CDR3 sequence (DNA): TGTGCCTGCAGTACCACTGCCGGGACTAGTATCAAAGAGACCCAGTACTTC. Protein product: CACSTTAGTSIKETQYF.

This chain connects TRBV6-8 to TRBJ2-5; D is perhaps TRBD1 (6 bases). V was cut by 7 bases and J by 4 bases, with 22 bases left in between. This CDR3 is 16 amino acids long. Germline-derived CDR1 and CDR2 are MNHGY and SAAAGT. CDR3 coding DNA: TGTGCCAGCACCGAAACAGGGTATGATGGTGTAGAGACCCAGTACTTC. As protein: CASTETGYDGVETQYF.

This clonotype occurred many times. V gene TRBV12-3 or TRBV12-4 combines with J gene TRBJ2-7; tentatively, D is TRBD2 (5 bases). Trimming removed 6 bases from V and 4 bases from J, with 25 bases in between. The CDR3 covers 17 residues. The CDR3 DNA follows: TGTGCCAGCAGCGACTCCGAGGACGGACGACGGAGGTACGAGCAGTACTTC. Protein product: CASSDSEDGRRRYEQYF.

CDR3 sequence reads: CASSDPGDIYTGELFF. The DNA of the CDR3 is TGTGCCAGCAGTGATCCCGGGGATATCTACACCGGGGAGCTGTTTTTT. V gene TRBV25-1 combines with J gene TRBJ2-2, with D possibly matching TRBD2 (5 bases). The CDR3 spans 16 residues. The germline CDR1 and CDR2 sequences are MGHDK and SYGVNS. Trimming removed 3 bases from V and 3 bases from J, with 14 bases in between. Based on the CDR3 plus reference TRBV25-1 and TRBJ2-2, the full variable domain is EADIYQTPRYLVIGTGKKITLECSQTMGHDKMYWYQQDPGMELHLIHYSYGVNSTEKGDLSSESTVSRIRTEHFPLTLESARPSHTSQYLCASSDPGDIYTGELFFGEGSRLTVL.

This clonotype was observed a handful of times. V usage is TRBV20-1 and J usage is TRBJ2-7; D unclear. The V end lost 1 base, the J end lost 1 base, and 8 bases lay between the germline ends. The V gene's germline CDR1 is DFQATT and CDR2 SNEGSKA (reference sequence). The CDR3 covers 13 residues. The CDR3 region is CSARAEYSYEQYF. CDR3 nucleotides: TGCAGTGCTAGAGCAGAGTATTCCTACGAGCAGTACTTC.

This clonotype has ten or more counts. The chain links TRBV5-1 to TRBJ2-2; D is perhaps TRBD1 (6 bases). The CDR3 is made up of 13 amino acids. From germline, CDR1 is SGHRS and CDR2 YFSETQ. V dropped 9 bases and J dropped 0 bases, with 9 bases sitting between them. CDR3 bases: TGCGCCACCTCAGGGGCGAACACCGGGGAGCTGTTTTTT. This encodes CATSGANTGELFF.

Many counts were recorded for this clonotype. The chain combines TRBV5-1 with TRBJ2-7; 10 nucleotides match TRBD2. Germline CDR1 is SGHRS and CDR2 is YFSETQ. V gave up 4 bases and J gave up 6 bases; unmatched junction bases: 13. The CDR3 is made up of 16 amino acids. CDR3: CASSPPGASGSSEQYF. The CDR3 DNA follows: TGCGCCAGCAGCCCGCCCGGGGCTAGCGGGAGTAGCGAGCAGTACTTC.

In its sample, this clonotype was seen many times. V gene TRBV5-1 combines with J gene TRBJ2-6, with a weak D call TRBD2 (5 bases). Germline-derived CDR1 and CDR2 are SGHRS and YFSETQ. Trimming removed 1 base at V and 2 bases at J, with 10 bases between. The CDR3 extends over 16 amino acids. CDR3 loop: CASSLSPGTGANVLTF. For the CDR3, the DNA is TGCGCCAGCAGCTTGTCCCCGGGGACTGGGGCCAACGTCCTGACTTTC.

This clonotype was observed a handful of times. The CDR3 sequence is CSAPDWANTGELFF. CDR3 nucleotide sequence: TGCAGTGCCCCGGACTGGGCGAACACCGGGGAGCTGTTTTTT. V usage is TRBV20-1 and J usage is TRBJ2-2; maybe TRBD2 (5 bases). The length of the CDR3 is 14 residues. Trimming stripped 6 bases from V and 0 bases from J, with 11 bases between. CDR1 and CDR2 from the germline V gene are DFQATT and SNEGSKA (reference sequence).

The chain uses TRBV12-3 or TRBV12-4 and TRBJ1-1; a possible D gene is TRBD1 (6 bases). V shed 7 bases and J shed 11 bases, with 20 bases lying between them. CDR3 length equals 13 residues. In nucleotides, the CDR3 is TGTGCCAGCACCAAAAAGCAGGGGACGAGGGCTTTCTTT. It yields the protein CASTKKQGTRAFF.

The chain carries TRBV11-1 and TRBJ2-6; D is possibly TRBD2 (5 bases). Germline loops: CDR1 SGHAT, CDR2 FQDESV (reference sequence). Trimming removed 5 bases at V and 0 bases at J, with 8 bases between. This CDR3 region has 15 residues. The chain's CDR3 is CASSPGNSGANVLTF. The CDR3 DNA is TGTGCCAGCAGCCCGGGAAACTCTGGGGCCAACGTCCTGACTTTC.

Many counts were recorded for this clonotype. The chain uses TRBV12-5 and TRBJ2-5; tentatively, D is TRBD1 (5 bases). The CDR3 is 14 residues long. The V end was cut by 3 bases, the J end by 4 bases, with 12 bases between. Germline V CDR1 and CDR2: LGHNT, FRNRAP. DNA for the CDR3: TGTGCTAGTGGTTTAGGGGAACAGTTAGAGACCCAGTACTTC. It yields the protein CASGLGEQLETQYF.

This clonotype was recorded at least ten times. The rearrangement joins TRBV20-1 to TRBJ2-7; 7 bases align to TRBD1. In germline, CDR1 is DFQATT, CDR2 SNEGSKA (reference sequence). The CDR3 is 13 amino acids. V shed 2 bases, J shed 2 bases, and the junction held 3 bases outside the gene matches. The CDR3 loop reads CSARRTGAYEQYF. In nucleotides, the CDR3 is TGCAGTGCTAGACGAACAGGGGCCTACGAGCAGTACTTC.

This clonotype was counted only a few times. J is TRBJ1-2 and V is TRBV6-1, with 8 bases matching TRBD1. CDR3 length equals 12 residues. J gave up 7 bases and V 6 bases, and 4 bases lay outside the gene matches. The germline CDR1 and CDR2 sequences are MNHNS and SASEGT. As DNA, the CDR3 is TGTGCCAGCAGGGGGGACAGGAGTGGCTACACCTTC. This translates into CASRGDRSGYTF.

This clonotype was detected many times. The V and J genes are TRBV10-1 and TRBJ2-1; TRBD2 might be the D (5 bases). In germline, CDR1 is WNHNN, CDR2 SYGVQD (reference sequence). CDR3 length equals 11 residues. V was pared by 7 bases and J by 9 bases, with 10 bases between. The CDR3 bases are TGCGCCAGCAACGGAGGAGGTGAGCAGTTCTTC. Translation gives CASNGGGEQFF.

V gene TRBV11-2 combines with J gene TRBJ2-5, with a tentative D call TRBD1 (6 bases). Germline CDR1 is SGHAT and CDR2 is FQNNGV. The V end was cut by 3 bases, the J end by 5 bases, with 16 bases between. CDR3 size: 15 residues. This CDR3 reads CASSLGAYQWETQYF. In DNA, the CDR3 is TGTGCCAGCAGCTTGGGGGCCTATCAGTGGGAGACCCAGTACTTC.

V is TRBV5-6 and J is TRBJ2-3; no clear D gene. This CDR3 has 11 residues. Germline lookup yields CDR1 SGHDT and CDR2 YYEEEE. V lost 6 bases, J lost 3 bases, and 5 bases lay in between. CDR3 nucleotides: TGTGCCAGCAAGTCTACAGATACGCAGTATTTT. It codes for CASKSTDTQYF. The full variable domain, rest sourced from reference TRBV5-6 and TRBJ2-3, is DAGVTQSPTHLIKTRGQQVTLRCSPKSGHDTVSWYQQALGQGPQFIFQYYEEEERQRGNFPDRFSGHQFPNYSSELNVNALLLGDSALYLCASKSTDTQYFGPGTRLTVL.

The gene calls are TRBV18 and TRBJ2-1; 7 nucleotides line up with TRBD1. The germline CDR1 and CDR2 sequences are KGHSH and LQKENI. With 8 bases clipped from V and 0 bases from J, the junction kept 13 bases outside the gene matches. This CDR3 comprises 17 residues. The CDR3 DNA is TGTGCCAGCACATCAGGGGGAAGTCGGAGCTCCTACAATGAGCAGTTCTTC. Translating it yields CASTSGGSRSSYNEQFF.

This clonotype appeared many times. This chain links TRBV20-1 with TRBJ1-3; D is uncertain. Germline loops: CDR1 DFQATT, CDR2 SNEGSKA (reference sequence). The CDR3 has 13 residues. Deletions cut 3 bases from V and 0 bases from J, with 6 bases between. The CDR3 nucleotides are TGCAGTGCTAGGCGGCCCTCTGGAAACACCATATATTTT. Its translation: CSARRPSGNTIYF.

The chain links TRBV3-1 to TRBJ2-2; 11 nucleotides align to TRBD1. From germline, CDR1 is LGHDT and CDR2 YNNKEL (reference sequence). The junction had 5 bases not matched to a gene; V was cut back by 3 bases and J by 5 bases. This CDR3 is 16 amino acids long. The CDR3 spells CASSQAGQGDTGELFF. CDR3 nucleotides: TGTGCCAGCAGCCAGGCGGGACAGGGGGATACCGGGGAGCTGTTTTTT.

This clonotype occurred a few times. A much larger clone differs from this one at a single base, so this may be a read error. V usage is TRBV6-5 and J usage is TRBJ1-1; TRBD1 matches 8 bases. This CDR3 contains 12 residues. Germline V gene lookup returns CDR1 MNHEY and CDR2 SVGAGI. With V trimmed by 6 bases and J by 6 bases, 3 bases remained unmatched. Here the CDR3 DNA reads TGTGCCAGCAGCCCAGGGGGCCCTGAAGCTTTCTTT. It yields the protein CASSPGGPEAFF.

The genes are TRBV7-6 and TRBJ2-3; 9 nucleotides line up with TRBD1. Germline CDR1 reads SGHVS; CDR2 reads FNYEAQ. V gave up 0 bases and J gave up 4 bases; unmatched junction bases: 5. There are 16 residues in the CDR3. In DNA form, the CDR3 reads TGTGCCAGCAGCTTAGCGCCTGACAGGGGGTCAGATACGCAGTATTTT. Amino acids: CASSLAPDRGSDTQYF.

This clonotype was observed at least ten times. This sequence joins TRBV7-9 and TRBJ2-1, with D hard to call. The CDR3 length is 17 residues. Looked up from germline, CDR1 is SEHNR and CDR2 is FQNEAQ (reference sequence). Trimming stripped 1 base from V and 5 bases from J, with 18 bases between. Here the CDR3 DNA reads TGTGCCAGCAGCTTAGAGGCCATTCTTTATAGGGACAATGAGCAGTTCTTC. This codes for CASSLEAILYRDNEQFF.

Only a few counts were recorded for this clonotype. V is TRBV7-8 and J is TRBJ2-7; 9 bases line up with TRBD1. This CDR3 has 15 amino acids. Per the germline V gene, CDR1 is SGHVS and CDR2 is FQNEAQ. After removal of 2 bases from V and 4 bases from J, the junction contained 6 bases not matched to a gene. CDR3 nucleotide sequence: TGTGCCAGCAGCTTAAGAACAGGGGGCGGGTACGAGCAGTACTTC. As protein: CASSLRTGGGYEQYF.

The table lists this clonotype with many counts. The chain is built from TRBV11-2 and TRBJ2-7; either TRBD1 or TRBD2 may fit D (6 bases each). The germline V and J ends were trimmed by 2 bases and 6 bases, with 20 bases remaining between them. Germline-derived CDR1 and CDR2 are SGHAT and FQNNGV. The CDR3 spans 16 residues. CDR3 in amino acids: CASSLYGGAPGREQYF. The DNA for the CDR3 is TGTGCCAGCAGCTTATACGGGGGCGCCCCCGGACGCGAGCAGTACTTC.

This clonotype was detected ten times or more. This chain joins TRBV7-2 and TRBJ2-1, with no clear D. V was clipped by 3 bases and J by 5 bases, with 2 bases between them. CDR3 size: 11 residues. Germline assignment: CDR1 SGHTA and CDR2 FQGNSA. The CDR3 spells CASSFNNEQFF. The CDR3, as DNA: TGTGCCAGCAGCTTTAACAATGAGCAGTTCTTC. Looking up the rest from reference TRBV7-2 and TRBJ2-1 gives the full variable domain: GAGVSQSPSNKVTEKGKDVELRCDPISGHTALYWYRQSLGQGLEFLIYFQGNSAPDKSGLPSDRFSAERTGGSVSTLTIQRTQQEDSAVYLCASSFNNEQFFGPGTRLTVL.

In this sample, this clonotype turned up many times. This rearrangement joins TRBV5-1 to TRBJ2-2; D is unresolved. Per the germline V gene, CDR1 is SGHRS and CDR2 is YFSETQ. The CDR3 runs 16 residues. Trimming shortened V by 1 base and J by 3 bases, and 13 bases separated the two germline ends. The CDR3 here is CASSLRQRSDTGELFF. CDR3 sequence (DNA): TGCGCCAGCAGCTTGCGTCAGCGATCGGACACCGGGGAGCTGTTTTTT.

The sample holds a few counts of this clonotype. The chain links TRBV6-5 to TRBJ2-1; 7 positions agree with TRBD2. Losses at the gene ends were 2 bases for V and 4 bases for J; bases not matched to a gene: 5. Germline loops: CDR1 MNHEY, CDR2 SVGAGI. CDR3 length: 15 residues. The CDR3: CASSYGGDGYNEQFF. The CDR3 bases are TGTGCCAGCAGTTACGGGGGGGACGGGTACAATGAGCAGTTCTTC.